This entry is about one TCR beta chain. Its specificity is not known. These data belong to a study of cytomegalovirus exposure and HLA in healthy donors. The study's findings and limits: Analyses of presence/absence relied on an assumption of roughly uniform sequencing depth across donors.

PCR amplification relied on 60 Vbeta primers (plus 13 Jbeta primers). Libraries were prepared by immunoSEQ multiplex PCR; TCRdb keeps only in-frame clonotypes and omits some of them. This sample carries around 99,000 clones, 82% of them seen once, and the ten largest clones take 2% to 3%. This clonotype originated in a man in his thirties or forties in good health and CMV-seropositive. Sample: PBMCs.

CDR3 in DNA: TGTGCCAGCTCACCATTCGGGGGTTCCGGGACAGATAATTCACCCCTCCACTTT. Translated, it gives CASSPFGGSGTDNSPLHF. V gene TRBV18 combines with J gene TRBJ1-6; TRBD1 matches at 7 bases. V dropped 2 bases and J dropped 5; count of bases not matched to a gene: 12. This CDR3 is built from 18 residues. Germline CDR1 is KGHSH and CDR2 is LQKENI.